This record looks at one TCR beta chain sequence and its context. The assay was immunoSEQ multiplex PCR, and TCRdb's table has in-frame clones only and misses some. Seen here are about 130,000 clones, approximately 85% observed once, and the top ten hold about 4.3%. The data stem from a study of blood T cell repertoires in COVID-19. About the study: COVID-19 samples collected from the United States, Italy and Spain covered acute and convalescent phases. Nucleic acid was either cDNA or gDNA, and it came from T cells, B-cell-depleted T cells, or PBMCs.

Germline assignment: CDR1 SGHVS and CDR2 FNYEAQ. The CDR3 extends over 17 amino acids. V shed 1 base and J 9 bases; nucleotides not matched to a gene: 10. The chain links TRBV7-6 to TRBJ2-1, with 12 positions matching TRBD2. Sample: peripheral blood. This receptor was obtained from a human donor in a cohort sampled during active COVID-19. CDR3 in DNA: TGTGCCAGCAGCTTAGAGCCTAGCGGGGGGGCCGCCGGTGAGCAGTTCTTC. Translating it yields CASSLEPSGGAAGEQFF.